What follows are 28 T cell receptor beta chains derived from one specimen sequenced in a study of T-cell memory formation after mild COVID-19. TCRdb redid the calling of the 5' RACE reads with MiXCR, one entry per CDR3 protein. The repertoire holds about 290,000 distinct CDR3 sequences, with about 15% as singletons. Sequencing input: PBMCs or a T cell subset sorted from them (not recorded which). The origin of the receptors is a man younger than 35 who had mild COVID-19 (a few samples of this study predate the infection). Cell type and time point are not known.

This clonotype has more than one count but fewer than ten. The gene calls are TRBV3-1 and TRBJ2-3; maybe TRBD2 (7 bases). Trimming pared 1 base from V and 6 bases from J, leaving 14 bases between. This CDR3 has 15 residues. The germline V gene encodes CDR1 LGHDT and CDR2 YNNKEL (reference sequence). CDR3 sequence (DNA): TGTGCCAGCAGCCAAGTGGCGGGGGCACCCGATACGCAGTATTTT. Translating it yields CASSQVAGAPDTQYF.

This clonotype was picked up a small number of times. The chain carries TRBV6-5 and TRBJ1-2, with D uncertain. The CDR3 consists of 13 residues. The V gene lost 2 bases and the J gene lost 2 bases, with 6 bases spanning the gap. Germline V gives CDR1 MNHEY, CDR2 SVGAGI. CDR3 sequence (DNA): TGTGCCAGCAGTTACGTGCAGAACTATGGCTACACCTTC. It is translated as CASSYVQNYGYTF.

The chain uses TRBV5-1 and TRBJ1-1; 9 bases agree with TRBD1. V trimming: 0 bases; J trimming: 4 bases; junction bases outside the gene matches: 4. The CDR3 covers 15 residues. Germline values: CDR1 SGHRS, CDR2 YFSETQ. This CDR3 is CASSLDTGGGTEAFF. The CDR3, as DNA: TGCGCCAGCAGCTTGGACACAGGGGGCGGCACTGAAGCTTTCTTT.

The chain is built from TRBV20-1 and TRBJ2-7; D gene uncertain. Looked up from germline, CDR1 is DFQATT and CDR2 is SNEGSKA (reference sequence). The CDR3 extends over 12 amino acids. Deletions cut 4 bases from V and 5 bases from J, with 12 bases between. The CDR3 sequence: CSATDRLDEQYF. The CDR3 DNA reads TGCAGTGCTACCGACCGACTGGACGAGCAGTACTTC.

J is TRBJ2-7 and V is TRBV7-2; TRBD1 matches 10 bases. From germline, CDR1 is SGHTA and CDR2 FQGNSA. This CDR3 has 16 residues. V lost 6 bases, J lost 3 bases, and 11 bases stayed unmatched. CDR3 loop: CASSSLVGTGVYEQYF. Written as DNA, the CDR3 is TGTGCCAGCAGTTCGTTAGTAGGGACAGGGGTCTACGAGCAGTACTTC.

This clonotype was seen a handful of times. V is TRBV6-2 or TRBV6-3 and J is TRBJ2-5; tentative D call: TRBD1 (5 bases). V was pared by 8 bases and J by 5 bases, with 18 bases between. CDR1 and CDR2 from the germline V gene are MNHEY and SVGEGT. This CDR3 has 14 amino acids. As DNA, the CDR3 is TGTGCCAGCGGAACGACAGCCGTGGGGGAGACCCAGTACTTC. Translation gives CASGTTAVGETQYF.

This clonotype was observed a few times. The CDR3 bases are TGTGCCAGCAGTTTAGCGGGGGCTTTCCCCTACGAGCAGTACTTC. Translating gives CASSLAGAFPYEQYF. This chain joins TRBV12-3 or TRBV12-4 and TRBJ2-7; a possible D gene is TRBD1 (6 bases). Trimming took 0 bases from V and 2 from J, leaving 11 bases between them. The CDR3 is 15 amino acids.

In this sample, this clonotype turned up a few times. The gene calls are TRBV7-8 and TRBJ2-5, with D maybe TRBD2 (5 bases). The CDR3 has 17 residues. Trimming shortened V by 2 bases and J by 1 base, and 17 bases separated the two germline ends. Germline V lookup: CDR1 SGHVS, CDR2 FQNEAQ. This CDR3 reads CASSLRSMGASQETQYF. DNA for the CDR3: TGTGCCAGCAGCTTACGTTCTATGGGAGCATCCCAAGAGACCCAGTACTTC.

This clonotype turned up a few times. The chain has TRBV5-1 and TRBJ2-2; 9 bases align to TRBD1. Germline-derived CDR1 and CDR2 are SGHRS and YFSETQ. V lost 4 bases and J lost 1; bases outside the gene matches: 20. The CDR3 runs 21 residues. The CDR3 region is CASSVSFSKTDRGKNTGELFF. In DNA form, the CDR3 reads TGCGCCAGCAGCGTGTCCTTCTCCAAAACGGACAGGGGAAAGAACACCGGGGAGCTGTTTTTT.

This clonotype was picked up a small number of times. The chain carries TRBV20-1 and TRBJ1-4; D is uncertain. V was cut by 1 base and J by 0 bases, with 3 bases left in between. CDR1 is DFQATT and CDR2 is SNEGSKA in the germline V gene (reference sequence). The CDR3 extends over 13 amino acids. The CDR3 here is CSARASTNEKLFF. CDR3 in DNA: TGCAGTGCTAGAGCCTCAACTAATGAAAAACTGTTTTTT.

The V call is TRBV5-1, the J call TRBJ2-3, with D possibly being TRBD2 (6 bases). Germline lookup yields CDR1 SGHRS and CDR2 YFSETQ. This CDR3 is built from 14 residues. Trimming shortened V by 4 bases and J by 2 bases, and 11 bases separated the two germline ends. CDR3 nucleotide sequence: TGCGCCAGCAGCCCGGAGGGGAACACAGATACGCAGTATTTT. As protein: CASSPEGNTDTQYF.

This clonotype was counted between two and nine times. The J gene is TRBJ1-1, the V gene TRBV7-6; TRBD1 might be the D (5 bases). The CDR3 covers 14 residues. V lost 5 bases to trimming and J lost 0 bases, with 10 bases between them. Germline values: CDR1 SGHVS, CDR2 FNYEAQ. CDR3 sequence (DNA): TGTGCCAGCAGCCCGGGGACGGTGAACACTGAAGCTTTCTTT. Amino acid sequence: CASSPGTVNTEAFF.

The chain recombines TRBV6-2 or TRBV6-3 with TRBJ2-7, with D perhaps TRBD2 (5 bases). This CDR3 contains 13 residues. Trimming pared 6 bases from V and 0 bases from J, leaving 9 bases between. CDR1 MNHEY and CDR2 SVGEGT come from the germline V gene. The chain's CDR3 is CASSSGFSYEQYF. CDR3 nucleotide sequence: TGTGCCAGCAGCTCGGGATTCTCCTACGAGCAGTACTTC.

The chain couples TRBV29-1 to TRBJ2-5; possibly TRBD2 for D (6 bases). Trimming removed 6 bases at V and 1 base at J, with 9 bases between. Per germline, CDR1 SQVTM and CDR2 ANQGSEA. The CDR3 has 12 amino acids. The chain's CDR3 is CSVMEGQETQYF. The CDR3 nucleotides read TGCAGCGTGATGGAGGGCCAAGAGACCCAGTACTTC.

This clonotype has ten or more counts. The rearrangement links TRBV29-1 to TRBJ2-2, with D unclear. The CDR3 spans 13 residues. The V end was cut by 4 bases, the J end by 2 bases, with 8 bases between. Germline CDR1 reads SQVTM; CDR2 reads ANQGSEA. DNA for the CDR3: TGCAGCGTTGCCACAGCTAACACCGGGGAGCTGTTTTTT. As protein: CSVATANTGELFF.

The chain combines TRBV20-1 with TRBJ2-2, with D perhaps TRBD2 (5 bases). Deletions cut 2 bases from V and 6 bases from J, with 16 bases between. The length of the CDR3 is 15 residues. Germline V CDR1 and CDR2: DFQATT, SNEGSKA (reference sequence). CDR3 residues: CSARRGYLRPGELFF. The CDR3 nucleotides read TGCAGTGCTAGACGAGGGTACTTGCGCCCCGGGGAGCTGTTTTTT.

This clonotype was counted at least ten times. The chain combines TRBV2 with TRBJ2-5; D unclear. The V gene lost 2 bases and the J gene lost 8 bases, with 9 bases spanning the gap. This CDR3 has 12 amino acids. The germline gives CDR1 SNHLY, CDR2 FYNNEI. In DNA form, the CDR3 reads TGTGCCAGCAGTGAACGTTCCGCTACCCAGTACTTC. Encoded protein: CASSERSATQYF. Full variable domain (rest looked up from reference TRBV2 and TRBJ2-5): EPEVTQTPSHQVTQMGQEVILRCVPISNHLYFYWYRQILGQKVEFLVSFYNNEISEKSEIFDDQFSVERPDGSNFTLKIRSTKLEDSAMYFCASSERSATQYFGPGTRLLVL.

This chain connects TRBV6-5 to TRBJ2-5; 9 bases align to TRBD2. V shed 0 bases and J 5 bases; nucleotides not matched to a gene: 4. The CDR3 has 15 residues. The V gene's germline CDR1 is MNHEY and CDR2 SVGAGI. The CDR3 sequence is CASSYSRGGQETQYF. DNA for the CDR3: TGTGCCAGCAGTTACTCGCGGGGGGGACAGGAGACCCAGTACTTC.

This chain joins TRBV4-2 and TRBJ1-4, with TRBD1 as a possible D gene (6 bases). The CDR3 is 15 amino acids. V was clipped by 4 bases and J by 8 bases, with 17 bases between them. Germline CDR1 is LGHNA and CDR2 is YNFKEQ. CDR3 in DNA: TGTGCCAGCAGCCTAGAAGCAGACAGGAACGAAAAACTGTTTTTT. It yields the protein CASSLEADRNEKLFF.

The chain carries TRBV20-1 and TRBJ1-1; TRBD1 aligns across 11 bases. The germline CDR1 and CDR2 sequences are DFQATT and SNEGSKA (reference sequence). The CDR3 is 12 amino acids. Losses at the gene ends were 6 bases for V and 7 bases for J; bases not matched to a gene: 4. DNA of the CDR3: TGCAGTGCCCGGACAGGGGGCGATGAAGCTTTCTTT. Protein product: CSARTGGDEAFF.

This clonotype was seen a few times. The J gene is TRBJ1-2, the V gene TRBV5-4, with no clear D. V gave up 4 bases and J gave up 6 bases, with 13 bases separating them. The CDR3 is 13 residues long. Germline V gene data show CDR1 as SGHNT and CDR2 as YYREEE (reference sequence). The CDR3 region has the DNA TGTGCCAGCAGCAGGGAAAACAACCATGGCTACACCTTC. Protein sequence: CASSRENNHGYTF. Variable domain in full (rest from reference TRBV5-4 and TRBJ1-2): ETGVTQSPTHLIKTRGQQVTLRCSSQSGHNTVSWYQQALGQGPQFIFQYYREEENGRGNFPPRFSGLQFPNYSSELNVNALELDDSALYLCASSRENNHGYTFGSGTRLTVV.

This clonotype was picked up a small number of times. This chain uses TRBV5-1 with TRBJ2-3; no clear D gene. V lost 4 bases and J 0 bases, leaving 12 bases between the germline ends. Germline loops: CDR1 SGHRS, CDR2 YFSETQ. The CDR3 extends over 15 amino acids. In DNA, the CDR3 is TGCGCCAGCAGCCTATGGACGCATAGCACAGATACGCAGTATTTT. It codes for CASSLWTHSTDTQYF.

The CDR3 region is CASSPPQRTEAFF. CDR3 in DNA: TGTGCCAGCAGCCCGCCTCAACGGACTGAAGCTTTCTTT. J is TRBJ1-1 and V is TRBV3-1; no reliable D call. CDR3 length equals 13 residues. Trimming cost V 4 bases and J 5 bases, with 11 bases left between them. Germline V CDR1 and CDR2: LGHDT, YNNKEL (reference sequence).

This clonotype was counted a few times. The rearrangement links TRBV5-4 to TRBJ1-1; D may be TRBD1 (5 bases). CDR3 length: 16 amino acids. Germline V gives CDR1 SGHNT, CDR2 YYREEE (reference sequence). The V and J ends lost 0 bases and 1 base respectively, with 13 bases between them. The CDR3 sequence is CASSLAPGLGNTEAFF. As DNA, the CDR3 is TGTGCCAGCAGCTTGGCCCCAGGGTTGGGGAACACTGAAGCTTTCTTT. Looking up the rest from reference TRBV5-4 and TRBJ1-1 gives the full variable domain: ETGVTQSPTHLIKTRGQQVTLRCSSQSGHNTVSWYQQALGQGPQFIFQYYREEENGRGNFPPRFSGLQFPNYSSELNVNALELDDSALYLCASSLAPGLGNTEAFFGQGTRLTVV.

This clonotype was counted only a few times. Here the CDR3 DNA reads TGTGCCAGCAGGGCTAGGGGAAAAGGGACCCAGTACTTC. The encoded protein is CASRARGKGTQYF. This rearrangement joins TRBV6-2 or TRBV6-3 to TRBJ2-5; D might be TRBD1 (5 bases). V lost 6 bases and J lost 7, with 15 bases in between. Germline assignment: CDR1 MNHEY and CDR2 SVGEGT. CDR3 length equals 13 residues.

This clonotype was recorded a few times. The chain uses TRBV5-1 and TRBJ2-4; maybe TRBD1 (5 bases). CDR3 length equals 15 residues. Per germline, CDR1 SGHRS and CDR2 YFSETQ. Between the trimmed V and J ends, which lost 2 bases and 10 bases, there was a span of 19 bases. CDR3 DNA sequence: TGCGCCAGCAGCTTTCAGGTCGGACACCTTAGAATTCAGTACTTC. It encodes CASSFQVGHLRIQYF.

This clonotype showed up just a few times. In DNA form, the CDR3 reads TGTGCCAGCAGCTTAGGGGAAGGGGGCCGCTATGGCTACACCTTC. Amino acid sequence: CASSLGEGGRYGYTF. The rearrangement uses TRBV7-2 and TRBJ1-2; TRBD1 agrees at 7 bases. The CDR3 is 15 residues long. Germline CDR1 reads SGHTA; CDR2 reads FQGNSA. V lost 1 base, J lost 4 bases, and 6 bases stayed unmatched.

This clonotype was seen ten or more times. V and J are TRBV29-1 and TRBJ2-2, with D unclear. V was pared by 7 bases and J by 1 base, with 7 bases between. This CDR3 is 12 amino acids long. CDR1 is SQVTM and CDR2 is ANQGSEA in the germline V gene. DNA of the CDR3: TGCAGCGCCCGTCGGAACACCGGGGAGCTGTTTTTT. This translates into CSARRNTGELFF.